A selection of T cell receptor beta chains follows, all from one sample in a study of T-cell memory formation after mild COVID-19. TCRdb called the 5' RACE reads again in MiXCR, with one record for every CDR3 protein. This table holds 140,000 to 150,000 distinct CDR3 sequences, less than 25% found once. The sample consisted of PBMCs or a T cell subset sorted from them (not recorded which). These receptors were obtained from an adult woman who had mild COVID-19 (a few samples of this study predate the infection). Cell type and time point are not known. The CDR3 runs from the conserved cysteine through the conserved F or W. The D gene is left open where the match is weak. Only some rows state a clone size, as once, few, many or a class for expanded clones.

TGTGCCAGCAGTTCCACCGGGACGAGCACCTACGAGCAGTACTTC | CASSSTGTSTYEQYF | NA | TRBJ2-7 | few | TRBV12-3/TRBV12-4
TGTGCCAGCAGTTCATTTGACAGGGGGCACGCCTATGGCTACACCTTC | CASSSFDRGHAYGYTF | TRBD1 | TRBJ1-2 | few | TRBV12-3/TRBV12-4
TGCAGCGTTCTTCGCAGGGGTTCCTACGAGCAGTACTTC | CSVLRRGSYEQYF | NA | TRBJ2-7 | NA | TRBV29-1
TGTGCCAGCAGTGCCGACCAAGAGACCCAGTACTTC | CASSADQETQYF | NA | TRBJ2-5 | many | TRBV12-3/TRBV12-4
TGTGCCAGCTCACCAACAGGGTCAGGCAATGAGCAGTTCTTC | CASSPTGSGNEQFF | NA | TRBJ2-1 | NA | TRBV18
TGTGCCAGCAGCTCGACTAGCGGGATTAGCAATGAGCAGTTCTTC | CASSSTSGISNEQFF | TRBD2 | TRBJ2-1 | NA | TRBV7-9
TGTGCCAGCAGTTACACCCTGGGTAGGGCTTCCTACGAGCAGTACTTC | CASSYTLGRASYEQYF | NA | TRBJ2-7 | NA | TRBV6-5
TGCGCCAGCAGCCTCTCGGTCCGATTGGGGACTGAAGCTTTCTTT | CASSLSVRLGTEAFF | NA | TRBJ1-1 | few | TRBV4-3
TGTGCCAGCAGCGTTAGCGGGGGCCATGTCACAGATACGCAGTATTTT | CASSVSGGHVTDTQYF | TRBD2 | TRBJ2-3 | NA | TRBV9
TGCAGTGCTAGAGATATAGACAGTCAGTTCACCGGGGAGCTGTTTTTT | CSARDIDSQFTGELFF | NA | TRBJ2-2 | NA | TRBV20-1
TGTGCCACCAGCGTAAGGACAGGGTTCCGCACAGATACGCAGTATTTT | CATSVRTGFRTDTQYF | TRBD1 | TRBJ2-3 | few | TRBV15
TGCGCCAGCAGCCTGCGGGAGGGGGACAATGAGCAGTTCTTC | CASSLREGDNEQFF | TRBD2 | TRBJ2-1 | few | TRBV4-3
TGCAGCGTCTCCGGGACTAGCGTTATCCATGAGCAGTTCTTC | CSVSGTSVIHEQFF | TRBD2 | TRBJ2-1 | NA | TRBV29-1
TGTGCCAGCAGTACCTTTGGACAGGGGGCCGTCATGAACACTGAAGCTTTCTTT | CASSTFGQGAVMNTEAFF | TRBD1 | TRBJ1-1 | NA | TRBV6-7
TGTGCCAGCAGTTACCTCGGCGAGCAGTACTTC | CASSYLGEQYF | NA | TRBJ2-7 | NA | TRBV6-5
TGTGCCAGTAGTATTGTTTTTAACACCGGGGAGCTGTTTTTT | CASSIVFNTGELFF | NA | TRBJ2-2 | many | TRBV19
TGTGCCAGCAGTTTAACGGACAGGGGCCACGAGCAGTACTTC | CASSLTDRGHEQYF | TRBD1 | TRBJ2-7 | NA | TRBV27
TGTGCCAGCAGTGCCGGGACTAGCGGGTTTAACACCGGGGAGCTGTTTTTT | CASSAGTSGFNTGELFF | TRBD2 | TRBJ2-2 | few | TRBV6-5
TGCAGCGTACGCGGACAGGAAAACACTGAAGCTTTCTTT | CSVRGQENTEAFF | TRBD1 | TRBJ1-1 | NA | TRBV29-1
TGTGCCAGCAGGAGGGACGGACGGGAGGGCTCTCTGGATGAGCAGTTCTTC | CASRRDGREGSLDEQFF | TRBD2 | TRBJ2-1 | NA | TRBV3-1
TGTGCCAGCAGTTATCCGCCGGGGGGGGGCGATCAGCCCCAGCATTTT | CASSYPPGGGDQPQHF | NA | TRBJ1-5 | NA | TRBV6-6
TGTGCCAGCAGTTTAGAGAATGAAAAACTGTTTTTT | CASSLENEKLFF | NA | TRBJ1-4 | few | TRBV28
TGTGCCAGCAGTTTAGCGGGAGAAGCTTACAATGAGCAGTTCTTC | CASSLAGEAYNEQFF | TRBD2 | TRBJ2-1 | NA | TRBV7-2
TGTGCCAGCAGCCGACCCGGGACTACCGGGGAGACCCAGTACTTC | CASSRPGTTGETQYF | TRBD2 | TRBJ2-5 | NA | TRBV5-4
TGCGCCAGCAGCTTGGCCCCCTACACTGAAGCTTTCTTT | CASSLAPYTEAFF | NA | TRBJ1-1 | few | TRBV5-1
TGTGCCAGCAGTTTCGTCAAGAACTATGGCTACACCTTC | CASSFVKNYGYTF | NA | TRBJ1-2 | few | TRBV12-3/TRBV12-4
TGTGCCAGCAGCTTAGGGGGTATGATTTCGGATACGCAGTATTTT | CASSLGGMISDTQYF | NA | TRBJ2-3 | few | TRBV7-3
TGTGCCAGCAGCCCCCCCCAAGGGTTCCATGAGCAGTTCTTC | CASSPPQGFHEQFF | NA | TRBJ2-1 | few | TRBV3-1
TGTGCCAGCAGTTTCAGGGAGGTGAACACCGGGGAGCTGTTTTTT | CASSFREVNTGELFF | NA | TRBJ2-2 | NA | TRBV7-6
TGTGCCAGCACCCAGCGGGTGGATGAGCAGTTCTTC | CASTQRVDEQFF | NA | TRBJ2-1 | few | TRBV7-9
TGTGCCAGCAGTTTCTCAGGACAGTTCTACGAGCAGTACTTC | CASSFSGQFYEQYF | NA | TRBJ2-7 | NA | TRBV27
TGTGCCACCAGAGCCGGGACAGGGCGCAATCAGCCCCAGCATTTT | CATRAGTGRNQPQHF | TRBD1 | TRBJ1-5 | few | TRBV15
TGCGCCAGCAGCCAAGGGAAGAGTAACCCCAGCACAGATACGCAGTATTTT | CASSQGKSNPSTDTQYF | NA | TRBJ2-3 | NA | TRBV4-3
TGTGCTAGTGGTCCACAATTGACAGGGGAGAAGGACATTCAGTACTTC | CASGPQLTGEKDIQYF | TRBD1 | TRBJ2-4 | NA | TRBV12-5
TGTGCCACCAGCAGAGAAGGGGGGCAGTCCTACGAGCAGTACTTC | CATSREGGQSYEQYF | NA | TRBJ2-7 | few | TRBV15
TGTGCCAGCAGCCTAGCAGACGCCCCACCAGCCTTT | CASSLADAPPAF | NA | TRBJ1-5 | few | TRBV7-9
TGTGCCAGCAGCACGCCCGGGACAGAGCAGTTCTTC | CASSTPGTEQFF | NA | TRBJ2-1 | few | TRBV11-3
TGTGCCAGCAGTTTTGGCATTACCTACGAGCAGTACTTC | CASSFGITYEQYF | NA | TRBJ2-7 | few | TRBV27
TGTGCCAGCAGCTACTCCCGGGTTAGTACTACGCATGGCGAGCAGTACTTC | CASSYSRVSTTHGEQYF | NA | TRBJ2-7 | NA | TRBV2
TGCGCCAGCAGCCCAGCCTACAGGGGGAATTCACCCCTCCACTTT | CASSPAYRGNSPLHF | TRBD1 | TRBJ1-6 | many | TRBV4-1
TGTGCCAGCAGTTACTCACTAGGAACATACGAGCAGTACTTC | CASSYSLGTYEQYF | NA | TRBJ2-7 | few | TRBV6-5
TGTGCCAGCAGCTTTGCTGACGGGGACCAAGAGACCCAGTACTTC | CASSFADGDQETQYF | NA | TRBJ2-5 | NA | TRBV7-9
TGTGCCAGCAGCACCCGGGACAGGGTCCACGAGCAGTACTTC | CASSTRDRVHEQYF | TRBD1 | TRBJ2-7 | NA | TRBV5-5
TGTGCCATCGGGGACGACGGGGAGCTGTTTTTT | CAIGDDGELFF | NA | TRBJ2-2 | few | TRBV7-8
TGTGCCAGCAGCTTAGTAGCCTCCGACAGTTCTGAAGCTTTCTTT | CASSLVASDSSEAFF | NA | TRBJ1-1 | NA | TRBV7-8
TGTGCCAGCAGTTCGGGACTAGCGGGGACCTACGAGCAGTACTTC | CASSSGLAGTYEQYF | TRBD2 | TRBJ2-7 | NA | TRBV6-5
TGTGCCATCAGTGCCGAGAGTTACAATGAGCAGTTCTTC | CAISAESYNEQFF | NA | TRBJ2-1 | few | TRBV10-3
TGTGCCAGCAGTCCTCCCATGGGGGACAGGGCCACCTACGAGCAGTACTTC | CASSPPMGDRATYEQYF | TRBD1 | TRBJ2-7 | few | TRBV6-2/TRBV6-3
TGTGCCACCACCGGGACAGGCCTCACAGATACGCAGTATTTT | CATTGTGLTDTQYF | TRBD1 | TRBJ2-3 | NA | TRBV6-6
TGCAGTGCTAGGGGGGGCCGTAGCTCCTACGAGCAGTACTTC | CSARGGRSSYEQYF | NA | TRBJ2-7 | NA | TRBV20-1
TGCGCCAGCAGCATTACAGGGTCCTACGAGCAGTACTTC | CASSITGSYEQYF | NA | TRBJ2-7 | NA | TRBV5-1
TGTGCCAGCAGTTACGGGACAGCGTACACTGAAGCTTTCTTT | CASSYGTAYTEAFF | TRBD1 | TRBJ1-1 | NA | TRBV6-5
TGTGCCACCAGTGATTTCCGTAACGGGACCCTGAGCCACAATGAGCAGTTCTTC | CATSDFRNGTLSHNEQFF | NA | TRBJ2-1 | few | TRBV24-1
TGTGCCAGCAGCTTTCGAGCGGGGGTACCAGATACGCAGTATTTT | CASSFRAGVPDTQYF | TRBD2 | TRBJ2-3 | NA | TRBV7-8
TGTGCCAGCAGTAAAGCGGGACTAACCTACGAGCAGTACTTC | CASSKAGLTYEQYF | TRBD2 | TRBJ2-7 | NA | TRBV6-2/TRBV6-3